This T cell receptor beta chain was identified during a study of cytomegalovirus exposure and HLA in healthy donors. Study observations and caveats: In vitro testing confirmed a few CMV-associated chains as specific for CMV antigens. Most sequenced TCRs were rare (though some public TCRs occurred in many donors).

V lost 4 bases and J lost 1, with 14 bases in between. From germline, CDR1 is MDHEN and CDR2 SYDVKM. The CDR3 has 16 amino acids. Produced via immunoSEQ multiplex PCR; TCRdb's table is partial and in-frame only. The data hold about 110,000 clones, with 88% observed a single time. Turning to this clone: Its antigen is still unknown.

The chain employs TRBV28 and TRBJ1-5; D perhaps matches TRBD1 (5 bases). This sequence was found in a young woman in good health and CMV-seropositive. Material for sequencing was PBMCs. This CDR3 is CASSSLQVWSNQPQHF. The CDR3 DNA is TGTGCCAGCAGTTCGCTACAGGTTTGGAGCAATCAGCCCCAGCATTTT.